The clone carrying this T cell receptor (beta chain) appeared once. This entry comes from a study of blood T cell repertoires in COVID-19. CDR1 and CDR2 (germline): LNHDA, SQIVND (reference sequence). CDR3 size: 13 residues. With V trimmed by 8 bases and J by 5 bases, 8 bases remained unmatched. Recruits, aged about 18 to 89 years, lived in 24 US areas. In the authors' methods: How many nucleated cells were present was estimated from reference gene primer amplification. TCRdb's copy holds only in-frame clones and misses some; the assay was immunoSEQ multiplex PCR. V, J and clone size were drawn from that table, and D and trimming were deduced from the DNA. The sample lists some 320,000 clones, around 90% occurring once.

Input material: PBMCs or T cells enriched from blood (not recorded which). The TCR originated in a man in his sixties who had recovered from COVID-19. The chain links TRBV19 to TRBJ1-1; 7 nucleotides match TRBD1. The CDR3 nucleotides read TGTGCCAGTGCCAAGGGGGCCGAAACTGAAGCTTTCTTT. This encodes CASAKGAETEAFF.